The text below deals with one TCR beta chain. Its antigen is not yet known. The library was made by 5' RACE. Preparation of each TCR library used approximately 4,000 ng of total RNA. For each sample, cDNA was synthesized in eight separate reactions using SMARTScribe reverse transcriptase. During cDNA synthesis, template switching introduced unique molecular identifiers that contained a 6-nucleotide sample barcode. TCRalpha and TCRbeta cDNA was amplified in two nested PCRs of 16 and 9 cycles, and bead purification was carried out after each PCR. Before amplification, the cDNA was treated with uracil DNA-glycosylase and purified using the QIAquick PCR purification kit. In the second PCR, Illumina TruSeq-compatible adapters and sample-specific barcodes were added. Library quality and concentration were checked on TapeStation and Qubit, and libraries were pooled at around 4.9 ng each. Sequencing of the pooled libraries was done on an Illumina HiSeq2500 single-index Rapid Run using custom sequencing primers and 2 x 100 bp reads. As for the original processing: UMI-based consensus assembly with MiGEC version 1.2.6 was used to correct PCR and sequencing errors. MiXCR version 2.1.1 was used to carry out V(D)J alignment, clonotype assembly and CDR3 extraction. Normalisation of gene usage, clonotype sharing and MAIT/NKT TCR abundance was achieved by analysing the top 1000, 10 000 and 20 000 clonotypes per sample. Diversity was computed as the inverse Simpson index with the vegan R package after downsampling to 27 000 UMIs. Paired Mann-Whitney U tests on discordant twin pairs were used, with Benjamini-Hochberg multiple-testing correction. The reads underwent TCRdb reprocessing, giving one record for each CDR3 protein sequence and no DNA. The V and J calls were determined by TCRdb, not by the authors. The sample has around 410,000 distinct CDR3 sequences on record. The ten largest clones take up around 2.4% of the sample.

The sample is drawn from a study of monozygotic twins with inflammatory bowel disease (dated by TCRdb to about 2019). As for the study more broadly: A total of around 30 monozygotic twin pairs were included in the full study, comprising nine German pairs (four IBD-concordant, five IBD-discordant) and 19 IBD-discordant Danish pairs. Within discordant pairs, disease-associated traits were sought mainly by comparing IBD patients with their genetically identical healthy co-twins. Each individual had, on average, about 151 000 unique TCRalpha sequences and 181 000 unique TCRbeta sequences available for analysis.

Study-level results and caveats: Repertoire similarity did not differ between concordant and discordant twins, possibly due to limited statistical power. Because patients were on differing immunosuppressive treatments, the repertoires may have picked up extra background noise and inter-individual variability. The results gave no support for a single strong signal or clonotype linked to IBD. Compared with healthy twins, IBD patients shared fewer clonotypes with other individuals, and the difference was most pronounced in patients with signs of disease activity. The analysis was unable to tell different T cell subtypes apart. TCRbeta repertoire diversity, by inverse Simpson index, was decreased in IBD patients compared with their healthy co-twins.

From each donor, an approximately 2.4 ml peripheral blood sample was collected into PAXgene tubes and kept at -80 degrees C. Without T cell sorting, total RNA was isolated from whole blood using the PAXgene blood miRNA kit on an automated QIAcube. Peripheral blood from monozygotic twin pairs who were concordant or discordant for inflammatory bowel disease underwent deep TCRalpha and TCRbeta repertoire profiling using unique molecular barcoding. For every twin pair, smoking habits were documented, and each individual was categorised as a current, former or never smoker. Taken from cysteine to phenylalanine, the CDR3 has 15 residues. No DNA has been recorded.

Sequencing was carried out using blood. The chain was built from TRBV12-3 or TRBV12-4 and TRBJ2-1; the D call of TRBD2 rests on TCRdb alone, since no DNA is present to check it. This TCR derives from a human donor with ulcerative colitis or Crohn's disease, or a healthy co-twin of an affected twin (not recorded which). The encoded CDR3 is CASHLLAGGHNEQFF.